This TCR beta chain was captured in a study of T cell clonality in common variable immunodeficiency (dated by TCRdb to 2015 to 2017). Equivalent amounts of genomic DNA from CVID and control samples were used as sequencing input. For every sample, a 60 bp segment covering the rearranged TCRbeta CDR3 region was amplified and then sequenced. The immunoSEQ assay, a bias-corrected multiplex PCR combined with high-throughput sequencing, was used for TCRbeta amplification. The study's processing was this. Every unique nucleotide sequence was considered a clone and was annotated with V, D and J genes, copy number and frequency. Sequences were labeled productive if in frame, and non-productive if out of frame or containing stop codons. As previously described, clonality was calculated on the basis of Shannon's entropy. Mean CDR3 Kyte-Doolittle hydropathy was derived from the predicted amino acid sequences of productive clones. Using the R hclust function, scaled V gene usage was clustered hierarchically with Manhattan distance and complete linkage. Sharing of clones by CDR3 amino acid sequence was evaluated through resampling of 12 repertoires per group over 100 rounds. The repertoires were searched for 70 published EBV-specific TCRbeta sequences and some 240 published CMV-specific TCRbeta sequences. Analysis left out two CVID samples that produced under 10,000 sequences, so 45 or so CVID repertoires remained. TCRdb holds this immuneACCESS table with in-frame rearrangements only. Some clones are missing; in checked studies, unresolved V genes explain under half, and the rest has no known cause. V and J calls and clone size are as listed in that table; D and trimming were resolved from the DNA. Across this sample, fewer than 75,000 clones were tabulated and none appeared just once. The ten largest clones represent 1.7% of the sample.

According to the germline V gene (reference sequence), CDR1 reads LNHDA and CDR2 reads SQIVND. CDR3 length: 17 amino acids, cysteine to phenylalanine. Part of the CDR3 DNA is given, 42 bases translated from base 1. V sheds 7 bases and J sheds 1 base, leaving 17 bases between their ends. This clone was seen repeatedly, ten times or more. Its antigen is unknown. The CDR3 is cut off 3 residues early in the read; its end comes from the germline J gene. Points the paper makes about the study in general: Reportedly, TCRbeta sequences from CVID had fewer deletions and N-nucleotide insertions, and highly modified clones with 13 or more V deletions were absent from CVID. TCRbeta clonality was higher in CVID subjects than in healthy controls (t-test p = 0.018), and the increase was most characteristic of about a third of subjects. Fewer TCRbeta clones were shared among CVID subjects than among healthy controls (p < 0.0001). Differences among patients in the CVID cohort limited the correlations between repertoire features and clinical complications. Even though DNA input was equal, the average per sample came to 82,000 or so unique sequences for controls compared with around 32,000 for CVID samples. According to the authors, finding the cause of the higher clonality in CVID would require sequencing the repertoires of T cell subpopulations.

Both CVID patients and healthy controls were predominantly of Caucasian heritage. Heparinized peripheral whole blood samples of roughly 5 to 8.5 ml were obtained from each donor. Genomic DNA from adults with common variable immune deficiency (CVID) and from healthy adult controls was the source for sequencing TCRbeta CDR3 repertoires. The control group was made up of 22 healthy adult volunteers (around 10 male and approximately twelve female) whose ages ranged from 23 to 66 years, with a mean age of 34. Diluted blood was density-centrifuged over Hypaque 1077 or Ficoll-Paque to isolate peripheral blood mononuclear cells. Genomic DNA was obtained from unsorted mononuclear cells through either Qiagen column purification or a centrifugation-based method.

The chain employs TRBV19 and TRBJ2-6; the D gene is perhaps TRBD1, on 5 matching bases. The specimen was peripheral blood mononuclear cells. This TCR was recovered from a person aged 18-70 years in good health. Here the CDR3 is given as CASKLGPTASGANVLTF. CDR3 DNA (partial): TGTGCCAGTAAGTTGGGGCCTACAGCATCTGGGGCCAACGTC.